Listed below are T cell receptor beta chains from one sample, sequenced in a study of radiotherapy plus CTLA-4 blockade in lung cancer. This table comes from immunoSEQ multiplex PCR, and its TCRdb copy is limited to in-frame clones, with some not included. This sample has approximately 35,000 clones, with more than 70% found just once. This specimen was peripheral blood, taken from a patient treated with radiotherapy plus ipilimumab. Every receptor here comes from a human donor with non-small cell lung cancer who had stable disease on radiotherapy plus ipilimumab. Each CDR3 is given with its conserved first and last residue. D genes are given only for firm matches. The size field is filled for only some rows; it gives once, few, many or a size class.

TRBJ2-7,TRBV5-1,few,-,TGCGCCAGCAGCTTCGAGCAGGGGTACTACGAGCAGTACTTC,CASSFEQGYYEQYF
TRBJ2-1,TRBV10-3,-,-,TGTGCCATCACGGGCGGGGCGACCTACAATGAGCAGTTCTTC,CAITGGATYNEQFF
TRBJ2-3,TRBV9,-,TRBD2,TGTGCCAGCAGCGAGTGGGACCGGGGGGCAGATACGCAGTATTTT,CASSEWDRGADTQYF
TRBJ2-1,TRBV7-2,once,-,TGTGCCAGCAGCAACCAACCCGGGGAGAATGAGCAGTTCTTC,CASSNQPGENEQFF
TRBJ2-3,TRBV6-4,-,-,TGTGCCAGCAGTGCCAGGGTCACAGATACGCAGTATTTT,CASSARVTDTQYF
TRBJ2-2,TRBV4-2,-,TRBD2,TGTGCCAGCAGCCAAGGCAGCGGGAGTCGTACCGGGGAGCTGTTTTTT,CASSQGSGSRTGELFF
TRBJ1-3,TRBV7-2,-,-,TGTGCCAGCAGCTTCGGCAGGGTCGACTCTGGAAACACCATATATTTT,CASSFGRVDSGNTIYF
TRBJ2-3,TRBV21-1,-,-,TGTGCCAGCAGCAAATTAGGTAGGGGGACAGATACGCAGTATTTT,CASSKLGRGTDTQYF
TRBJ2-7,TRBV4-2,-,TRBD1,TGTGCCAGCAGCCAAGGTGTCGGGACAGGGCAATACGAGCAGTACTTC,CASSQGVGTGQYEQYF
TRBJ1-1,TRBV30,-,-,TGTGCCTGGAGAAATGTGGGGGCGAGCACTGAAGCTTTCTTT,CAWRNVGASTEAFF
TRBJ2-2,TRBV7-9,-,TRBD1,TGTGCCAGCAGCCCCAGACAGGGAAGGGACACCGGGGAGCTGTTTTTT,CASSPRQGRDTGELFF
TRBJ2-7,TRBV30,-,TRBD1,TGTGCCTGGAGCCGCCGGGACAGGTCCTACGAGCAGTACTTC,CAWSRRDRSYEQYF
TRBJ1-5,TRBV27,-,-,TGTGCCAGCAGTTTTACGGTGAATAGCAATCAGCCCCAGCATTTT,CASSFTVNSNQPQHF
TRBJ1-2,TRBV28,-,TRBD1,TGTGCCAGCAGAACTGGACAGGGGCCCTATGGCTACACCTTC,CASRTGQGPYGYTF
TRBJ2-7,TRBV6-5,-,TRBD2,TGTGCCAGCAGTTTGACTAGCGGGAGGAGCGAGCAGTACTTC,CASSLTSGRSEQYF
TRBJ2-7,TRBV4-3,few,TRBD2,TGCGCCAGCAGCCAAGCTCCAACTAGCGGGAGGGGGTACGAGCAGTACTTC,CASSQAPTSGRGYEQYF
TRBJ1-2,TRBV7-9,-,-,TGTGCCAGCAGCTTAGCCTGGGGCGACTATGGCTACACCTTC,CASSLAWGDYGYTF
TRBJ2-7,TRBV27,-,TRBD2,TGTGCCAGCAGCTCACTAGCGGGAGTGATCTACGAGCAGTACTTC,CASSSLAGVIYEQYF
TRBJ1-2,TRBV4-1,few,-,TGCGCCAGCAGCCAATCGGCGAGCGGAGTTTTTGGCTACACCTTC,CASSQSASGVFGYTF
TRBJ1-1,TRBV11-2,-,-,TGTGCCAGCAGCGCTGACAGGTTTAACACTGAAGCTTTCTTT,CASSADRFNTEAFF
TRBJ2-4,TRBV20-1,-,TRBD2,TGCAGTGCTAGCCGGGAGGACATTCAGTACTTC,CSASREDIQYF
TRBJ1-5,TRBV28,-,-,TGTGCCAGCAGTCGGGGGGGTCAGCCCCAGCATTTT,CASSRGGQPQHF
TRBJ2-7,TRBV5-1,-,TRBD1,TGCGCCAGCAGCGTGGATGGGACAGGGGCCTACGAGCAGTACTTC,CASSVDGTGAYEQYF
TRBJ1-1,TRBV5-1,-,-,TGCGCCAGCAGCTTGTCCGGGGTGAACACTGAAGCTTTCTTT,CASSLSGVNTEAFF
TRBJ2-3,TRBV15,-,-,TGTGCCACCAGCAGTGGATCCTCCGGCGGGACAGATACGCAGTATTTT,CATSSGSSGGTDTQYF
TRBJ2-1,TRBV7-9,-,TRBD2,TGTGCCAGCAGCGCCCTTACCGGGACTAGCGGATACAATGAGCAGTTCTTC,CASSALTGTSGYNEQFF
TRBJ2-1,TRBV9,-,-,TGTGCCAGCAGCGTAGGCGGATCTTACAATGAGCAGTTCTTC,CASSVGGSYNEQFF
TRBJ2-7,TRBV7-2,-,TRBD1,TGTGCCAGCAGCTCAGACAGGGGCACCTACGAGCAGTACTTC,CASSSDRGTYEQYF
TRBJ1-1,TRBV28,-,-,TGTGCCAGCAATTTAGTGGACAGATTGAACACTGAAGCTTTCTTT,CASNLVDRLNTEAFF
TRBJ1-5,TRBV5-6,-,-,TGTGCCAGCAGCTTGGTGATGACCCCCCACTATAGCAATCAGCCCCAGCATTTT,CASSLVMTPHYSNQPQHF
TRBJ1-5,TRBV7-2,-,-,TGTGCCAGCAGCACCCAGGGTAATCAGCCCCAGCATTTT,CASSTQGNQPQHF
TRBJ2-5,TRBV27,-,TRBD2,TGTGCCAGCAGACCCCGGACTAGCGGGAGGACCCAAGAGACCCAGTACTTC,CASRPRTSGRTQETQYF
TRBJ2-6,TRBV5-4,-,TRBD1,TGTGCCAGCAGCTTAGGGACAGCCGCTGGGGCCAACGTCCTGACTTTC,CASSLGTAAGANVLTF
TRBJ2-7,TRBV28,-,TRBD2,TGTGCCAGCAGGCCGGGACTAGCGGGAGGAATCACCTACGAGCAGTACTTC,CASRPGLAGGITYEQYF
TRBJ2-1,TRBV5-8,-,TRBD2,TGTGCCAGCAGCCCCAGTGGGACTAGCGTTTACAATGAGCAGTTCTTC,CASSPSGTSVYNEQFF
TRBJ2-7,TRBV11-2,-,-,TGTGCCAGCACTCGACGGGGCTCCTACGAGCAGTACTTC,CASTRRGSYEQYF
TRBJ2-1,TRBV27,-,-,TGTGCCAGCAGTTTTAATGGAGCGAACACTCACAATGAGCAGTTCTTC,CASSFNGANTHNEQFF
TRBJ1-1,TRBV6-5,-,-,TGTGCCAGCAGTGCTACAGGGTGGAACACTGAAGCTTTCTTT,CASSATGWNTEAFF
TRBJ2-7,TRBV5-4,medium-sized,-,TGTGCCAGCAGCTTGGGCAGGGACGAGCAGTACTTC,CASSLGRDEQYF
TRBJ2-1,TRBV5-1,-,-,TGCGCCAGCAGCTTGGTCCCTTCTGGCGGGTTTAGGGACAATGAGCAGTTCTTC,CASSLVPSGGFRDNEQFF
TRBJ2-3,TRBV7-9,-,-,TGTGCCAGCAGCTTAGACCTGAGTTGGCGGGCAAGAAGCACAGATACGCAGTATTTT,CASSLDLSWRARSTDTQYF
TRBJ1-4,TRBV4-1,-,TRBD1,TGCGCCAGCAGCCAAGATTTCGGACAGGCGACAACTAATGAAAAACTGTTTTTT,CASSQDFGQATTNEKLFF
TRBJ2-3,TRBV29-1,-,TRBD2,TGCAGCGTTTCTAGCGGGGGCGCAGATACGCAGTATTTT,CSVSSGGADTQYF
TRBJ2-5,TRBV7-9,-,TRBD2,TGTGCCAGCAGCTCACTAGCGGGAGGGCCAGCGGGGACCCAGTACTTC,CASSSLAGGPAGTQYF
TRBJ2-5,TRBV5-1,once,-,TGCGCCAGCAGCCCGAAGGACAGAGAGGAGACCCAGTACTTC,CASSPKDREETQYF
TRBJ1-1,TRBV5-1,-,-,TGCGCCAGCAGCTTGGCAGGGAAGAACACTGAAGCTTTCTTT,CASSLAGKNTEAFF
TRBJ2-5,TRBV11-2,-,TRBD2,TGTGCCAGCAGCTTCCGACCCGGGGAGGGGGAGACCCAGTACTTC,CASSFRPGEGETQYF
TRBJ2-7,TRBV7-3,once,TRBD2,TGTGCCAGCAGCGGCGGACTAGGGGCCCCTCCGTCCTACGAGCAGTACTTC,CASSGGLGAPPSYEQYF
TRBJ1-4,TRBV11-2,-,TRBD1,TGTGCCAGCAGCCAGGACAGGCGTTTTAATGAAAAACTGTTTTTT,CASSQDRRFNEKLFF
TRBJ2-7,TRBV30,-,TRBD1,TGTGCCTGGGGTAGGGACAGGGTCTACGAGCAGTACTTC,CAWGRDRVYEQYF
TRBJ1-1,TRBV5-1,-,-,TGCGCCAGCAGCCAGACGGCAGGCCGGACTGAAGCTTTCTTT,CASSQTAGRTEAFF
TRBJ2-7,TRBV5-3,-,TRBD2,TGTGCCAGAAGCTTGGTACTAGCGGGAGGGCGTTTCAACGAGCAGTACTTC,CARSLVLAGGRFNEQYF
TRBJ2-1,TRBV5-1,-,TRBD1,TGCGCCAGCAGCTTGGTGGGACAGAACAATGAGCAGTTCTTC,CASSLVGQNNEQFF
TRBJ1-2,TRBV28,-,-,TGTGCCAGCAGTTTAGGGGGGGGCGAGGTGGGATACTATGGCTACACCTTC,CASSLGGGEVGYYGYTF
TRBJ2-7,TRBV4-2,-,TRBD1,TGTGCCAGCAGCCAAGATCAGGACGCAGGGGGCTCGTACGAGCAGTACTTC,CASSQDQDAGGSYEQYF
TRBJ2-4,TRBV7-2,few,-,TGTGCCAGCAGCTTAGTGGGGGGACAGATAGCCAAAAACATTCAGTACTTC,CASSLVGGQIAKNIQYF
TRBJ2-5,TRBV30,-,TRBD2,TGTGCCTGGAGTGTACTAGCGGGAGTGGTGGAGACCCAGTACTTC,CAWSVLAGVVETQYF
TRBJ1-2,TRBV19,-,-,TGTGCCAGTACGGCTTCTGCAGGCTATGGCTACACCTTC,CASTASAGYGYTF